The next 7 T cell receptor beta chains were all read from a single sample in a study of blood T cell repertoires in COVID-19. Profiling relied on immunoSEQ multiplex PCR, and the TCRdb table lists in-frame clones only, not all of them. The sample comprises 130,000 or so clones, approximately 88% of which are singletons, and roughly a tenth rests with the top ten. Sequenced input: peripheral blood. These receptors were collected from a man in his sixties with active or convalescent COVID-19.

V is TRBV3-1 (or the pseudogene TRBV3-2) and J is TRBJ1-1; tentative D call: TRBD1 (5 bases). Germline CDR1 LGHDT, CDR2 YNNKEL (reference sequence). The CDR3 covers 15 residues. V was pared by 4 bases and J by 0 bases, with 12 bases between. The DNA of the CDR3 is TGTGCCAGCAGCCCCTTTCCGGGGGTGAACACTGAAGCTTTCTTT. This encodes CASSPFPGVNTEAFF.

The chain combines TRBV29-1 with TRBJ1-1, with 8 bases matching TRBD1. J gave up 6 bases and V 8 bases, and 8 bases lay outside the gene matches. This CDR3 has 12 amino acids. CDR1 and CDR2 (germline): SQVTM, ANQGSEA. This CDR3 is CSFTTGGAEAFF. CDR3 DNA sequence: TGCAGCTTTACAACAGGGGGGGCTGAAGCTTTCTTT.

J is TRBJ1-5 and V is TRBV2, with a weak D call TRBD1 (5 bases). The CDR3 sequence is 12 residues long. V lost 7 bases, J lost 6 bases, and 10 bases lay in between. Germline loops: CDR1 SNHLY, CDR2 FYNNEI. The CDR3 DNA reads TGTGCCAGCAAGACAGAACGTCAGCCCCAGCATTTT. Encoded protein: CASKTERQPQHF.

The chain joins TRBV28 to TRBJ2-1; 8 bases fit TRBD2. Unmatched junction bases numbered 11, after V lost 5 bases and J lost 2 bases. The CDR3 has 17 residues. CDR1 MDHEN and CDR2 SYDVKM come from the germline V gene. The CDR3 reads CASSPMGSGATYNEQFF. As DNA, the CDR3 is TGTGCCAGCAGTCCCATGGGTAGCGGGGCTACCTACAATGAGCAGTTCTTC.

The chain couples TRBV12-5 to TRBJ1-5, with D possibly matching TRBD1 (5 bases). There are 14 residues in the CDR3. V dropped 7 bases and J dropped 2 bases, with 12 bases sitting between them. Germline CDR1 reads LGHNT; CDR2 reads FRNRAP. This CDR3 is CASDGGPRNQPQHF. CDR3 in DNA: TGTGCTAGTGACGGGGGACCCCGCAATCAGCCCCAGCATTTT.

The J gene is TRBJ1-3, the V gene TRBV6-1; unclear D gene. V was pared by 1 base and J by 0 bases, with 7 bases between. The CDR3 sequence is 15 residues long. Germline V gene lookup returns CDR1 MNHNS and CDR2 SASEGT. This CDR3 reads CASSEVSDSGNTIYF. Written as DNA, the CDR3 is TGTGCCAGCAGTGAAGTATCAGACTCTGGAAACACCATATATTTT.

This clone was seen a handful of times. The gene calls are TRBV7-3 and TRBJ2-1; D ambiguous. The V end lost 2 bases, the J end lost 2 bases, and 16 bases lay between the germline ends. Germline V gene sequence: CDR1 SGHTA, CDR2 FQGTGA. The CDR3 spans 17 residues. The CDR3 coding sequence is TGTGCCAGCAGCTTAGGTAGAGGAGACCCCCCCTACAATGAGCAGTTCTTC. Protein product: CASSLGRGDPPYNEQFF.